This passage covers 9 T cell receptor beta chains from one sample sequenced in a study of blood T cells in healthy people across ages. A second PCR, run for about 7 to 11 cycles, used a sample-barcoded 5' primer plus a J-beta primer mix. TCRdb re-derived calls from the 5' RACE reads in MiXCR, one entry per CDR3 protein. The sample includes roughly 790,000 distinct CDR3 sequences, roughly 47% seen only once; the top ten take approximately 22%. Sequenced material: blood. Every receptor here comes from a woman aged 55-75 years in good health.

This chain joins TRBV5-4 and TRBJ2-3; TRBD2 agrees at 10 bases. The CDR3 has 16 amino acids. Looked up from germline, CDR1 is SGHNT and CDR2 is YYREEE (reference sequence). V lost 4 bases to trimming and J lost 4 bases; unmatched junction nucleotides: 9. The CDR3 spells CASSVASGRAADTQYF. DNA for the CDR3: TGTGCCAGCAGCGTGGCCAGCGGGAGGGCGGCAGATACGCAGTATTTT.

There are a few counts of this clonotype. CDR3 nucleotides: TGTGCCAGCAGCCAAGATACAGCTAGCGGGACCTGGGGGACCCAGTACTTC. This translates into CASSQDTASGTWGTQYF. The chain is built from TRBV3-1 and TRBJ2-5, with TRBD2 matching 9 bases. After removal of 0 bases from V and 7 bases from J, the junction contained 12 bases not matched to a gene. CDR3 length: 17 residues. The germline CDR1 and CDR2 sequences are LGHDT and YNNKEL (reference sequence).

J is TRBJ2-7 and V is TRBV20-1; 10 positions agree with TRBD2. This CDR3 spans 17 amino acids. J gave up 2 bases and V 0 bases, and 10 bases lay outside the gene matches. Germline V CDR1 and CDR2: DFQATT, SNEGSKA (reference sequence). The CDR3 nucleotides are TGCAGTGCTAGAGATCTTGTAGGAGCGGGAGGGCCCTACGAGCAGTACTTC. Its protein product is CSARDLVGAGGPYEQYF.

This clonotype has ten or more counts. V is TRBV7-2 and J is TRBJ2-7; D remains ambiguous. CDR3 length: 14 amino acids. The germline V gene has CDR1 SGHTA and CDR2 FQGNSA. Between the trimmed V and J ends, which lost 3 bases and 6 bases, there was a span of 15 bases. The CDR3 loop is CASSFGYTVSEQYF. In DNA, the CDR3 is TGTGCCAGCAGCTTTGGCTACACCGTTTCCGAGCAGTACTTC.

This clonotype was counted between two and nine times. This chain joins TRBV25-1 and TRBJ2-7; 7 bases agree with TRBD2. The germline gives CDR1 MGHDK, CDR2 SYGVNS. V was pared by 2 bases and J by 3 bases, with 4 bases of the junction left unmatched. The CDR3 has 14 amino acids. The CDR3 protein is CASSEAGEHYEQYF. The CDR3 DNA reads TGTGCCAGCAGTGAAGCGGGAGAGCACTACGAGCAGTACTTC.

The rearrangement links TRBV7-2 to TRBJ1-6; perhaps TRBD1 as D (5 bases). The V end was cut by 5 bases, the J end by 7 bases, with 18 bases between. CDR1 SGHTA and CDR2 FQGNSA come from the germline V gene. The CDR3 covers 16 residues. The CDR3: CASSPGGGVFNSPLHF. CDR3 DNA: TGTGCCAGCAGCCCCGGGGGGGGAGTTTTCAATTCACCCCTCCACTTT.

This chain links TRBV27 with TRBJ1-6; D uncertain. V lost 3 bases and J lost 10, with 16 bases in between. The CDR3 loop spans 15 amino acids. The germline CDR1 and CDR2 sequences are MNHEY and SMNVEV (reference sequence). CDR3 DNA: TGTGCCAGCAGTTTCGCTTATGGCGTAGAATCACCCCTCCACTTT. Translated, it gives CASSFAYGVESPLHF.

The J gene is TRBJ2-1, the V gene TRBV28; 7 bases match TRBD2. Germline V gene data show CDR1 as MDHEN and CDR2 as SYDVKM. V dropped 3 bases and J dropped 7; count of bases not matched to a gene: 9. This CDR3 has 15 amino acids. This CDR3 reads CASSFERDGGNEQFF. The CDR3, as DNA: TGTGCCAGCAGTTTCGAGCGGGATGGAGGGAATGAGCAGTTCTTC.

This clonotype has a handful of counts. The V and J genes are TRBV29-1 and TRBJ2-5, with 7 bases fitting TRBD2. The length of the CDR3 is 14 residues. Germline lookup yields CDR1 SQVTM and CDR2 ANQGSEA. V lost 3 bases and J lost 3; bases outside the gene matches: 7. In DNA form, the CDR3 reads TGCAGCGTTGAGTGGGGCGGGAGTAAAGAGACCCAGTACTTC. Protein product: CSVEWGGSKETQYF.